Listed below are T cell receptor beta chains from one sample, sequenced in a study of T cell responses to AZD1222 COVID-19 vaccine. Some clones are missing from TCRdb's copy, which holds only in-frame ones; the method was immunoSEQ multiplex PCR. The sample consists of 60,000 to 65,000 clones, about four fifths of them appearing once. The material sequenced was peripheral blood, taken on day 0 of AZD1222 vaccination. These receptors were obtained from an adult in good health. Both conserved end residues are part of each CDR3. D genes are given only for firm matches. Clone size is stated in some rows and not others, as once, few, many or a class when expanded.

d_call,j_call,clone_size,v_call,cdr3_nt,cdr3_aa
-,TRBJ2-5,few,TRBV19,TGTGCCAGTAGTATCTCTCCACAGGGCCAAGAGACCCAGTACTTC,CASSISPQGQETQYF
-,TRBJ1-5,-,TRBV7-6,TGTGCCAGCAGCTTAGGGCAGGGGCCAGGGCCCCAGCATTTT,CASSLGQGPGPQHF
-,TRBJ2-5,-,TRBV7-2,TGTGCCAGCAGCCGCCTGGGGGGAGAGACCCAGTACTTC,CASSRLGGETQYF
-,TRBJ2-5,-,TRBV4-1,TGCGCCAGCAGCCAGGGACTGAGGGAAGAGACCCAGTACTTC,CASSQGLREETQYF
-,TRBJ2-3,-,TRBV30,TGTGCCTGGAGTCGCCGGGCTCCGGATACGCAGTATTTT,CAWSRRAPDTQYF
TRBD2,TRBJ2-3,-,TRBV5-1,TGCGCCAGCAGCTTCAGCGGGGGGGTGGATACGCAGTATTTT,CASSFSGGVDTQYF
TRBD1,TRBJ2-7,-,TRBV15,TGTGCCACCAGCGGGGACAGCTACGAGCAGTACTTC,CATSGDSYEQYF
TRBD2,TRBJ2-3,-,TRBV9,TGTGCCAGCAGCGAGACTAGCGGGGTGACAGATACGCAGTATTTT,CASSETSGVTDTQYF
TRBD1,TRBJ2-1,-,TRBV4-1,TGCGCCAGCAGCCGAGAACGGGACAGGGGACCCCCTGAGCAGTTCTTC,CASSRERDRGPPEQFF
-,TRBJ2-7,once,TRBV19,TGTGCCAGTAGTATTTCGGCAAAGGGTGGCATGTACGAGCAGTACTTC,CASSISAKGGMYEQYF
-,TRBJ1-6,-,TRBV4-3,TGCGCCAGCAGCCCAAGTCTTAGGGGGGTCAATTCACCCCTCCACTTT,CASSPSLRGVNSPLHF
-,TRBJ2-7,-,TRBV9,TGTGCCAGCAGCACCGGGCCCAACGGAGGGCAGTACTTC,CASSTGPNGGQYF
TRBD1,TRBJ1-1,-,TRBV7-2,TGTGCCAGCAGCTTAGGCGCAGGGGGGAACACTGAAGCTTTCTTT,CASSLGAGGNTEAFF
-,TRBJ1-4,-,TRBV10-3,TGTGCCATCAGTGATCCCCCGCGGGAACTGTTTTTT,CAISDPPRELFF
-,TRBJ2-6,-,TRBV19,TGTGCCAGTATTGGTGTGGTTTCCGGGGCCAACGTCCTGACTTTC,CASIGVVSGANVLTF
-,TRBJ2-1,-,TRBV11-2,TGTGCCAGCACTGCCGGGACCCAAATCTACAATGAGCAGTTCTTC,CASTAGTQIYNEQFF
-,TRBJ1-2,once,TRBV19,TGTGCCAGTAGCCAAAATAACTATGGCTACACCTTC,CASSQNNYGYTF
-,TRBJ2-1,few,TRBV6-1,TGTGCCAGCAGTGAAGGGGGCAGGGGAGGCAATGAGCAGTTCTTC,CASSEGGRGGNEQFF
-,TRBJ2-1,-,TRBV24-1,TGTGCCACCAGGCGTCCTTACCAAAAATCGGGGGCCCGATACAATGAGCAGTTCTTC,CATRRPYQKSGARYNEQFF
-,TRBJ1-5,-,TRBV7-6,TGTGCCAGCAGCTTAGCGGGGGGTCCCAATCAGCCCCAGCATTTT,CASSLAGGPNQPQHF
TRBD1,TRBJ2-2,-,TRBV18,TGTGCCAGCTCACCACTTTACTTCACAGGGGACACCGGGGAGCTGTTTTTT,CASSPLYFTGDTGELFF
-,TRBJ2-6,few,TRBV5-5,TGTGCCAGCAGCTCGGGGAGCTCTGGGGCCAACGTCCTGACTTTC,CASSSGSSGANVLTF
-,TRBJ1-5,-,TRBV6-5,TGTGCCAGCACCAGGGTCAGGGGAGACAATCAGCCCCAGCATTTT,CASTRVRGDNQPQHF
-,TRBJ2-7,-,TRBV7-8,TGTGCCAGCAGCTACTCGTGGGGAGGTTACGAGCAGTACTTC,CASSYSWGGYEQYF
-,TRBJ2-7,-,TRBV5-6,TGTGCCAGCAGCAGCCCGGGGGCCGCCTACGAGCAGTACTTC,CASSSPGAAYEQYF
-,TRBJ1-4,-,TRBV6-5,TGTGCCAGCAGTTACAACGGGGGGGCAACTAATGAAAAACTGTTTTTT,CASSYNGGATNEKLFF
-,TRBJ1-1,-,TRBV4-3,TGCGCCAGCAGCCGCATAACGGGTGGCACTGAAGCTTTCTTT,CASSRITGGTEAFF
-,TRBJ1-1,-,TRBV7-2,TGTGCCAGCAGCTCCCCGGGTGAAGCTTTCTTT,CASSSPGEAFF
-,TRBJ1-4,few,TRBV7-9,TGTGCCAGCAGCACTGGGGCGGCCCGTAATGAAAAACTGTTTTTT,CASSTGAARNEKLFF
-,TRBJ1-1,-,TRBV18,TGTGCCAGCTCACGGACAGATACGAACACTGAAGCTTTCTTT,CASSRTDTNTEAFF
-,TRBJ2-7,-,TRBV16,TGTGCCAGCAGCCCATCAGGGGCCGCAAGTGAGCAGTACTTC,CASSPSGAASEQYF
-,TRBJ2-7,-,TRBV12-3/TRBV12-4,TGTGCCAGCAGTCAAGGTCTAGTCGGCGAGCAGTACTTC,CASSQGLVGEQYF
-,TRBJ1-5,-,TRBV6-5,TGTGCCAGCAGTAGACAGTTCTATAGCAATCAGCCCCAGCATTTT,CASSRQFYSNQPQHF
-,TRBJ2-7,-,TRBV19,TGTGCCAGTACCCAGGGGACGGCTAGCTCCTACGAGCAGTACTTC,CASTQGTASSYEQYF
TRBD1,TRBJ1-4,-,TRBV4-1,TGCGCCAGCAGTCCTAGGACAGGGACTGATGAAAAACTGTTTTTT,CASSPRTGTDEKLFF
-,TRBJ1-3,-,TRBV5-1,TGCGCCAGCAGCTCCCAGGGGACTGGAAACACCATATATTTT,CASSSQGTGNTIYF
-,TRBJ2-7,-,TRBV28,TGTGCCAGCACACCCCAGCGCGGCGCCTACGAGCAGTACTTC,CASTPQRGAYEQYF
TRBD1,TRBJ2-7,-,TRBV9,TGTGCCAGCAGCGTAGTGGGACAGGGTGAGCAGTACTTC,CASSVVGQGEQYF
TRBD1,TRBJ1-3,few,TRBV5-1,TGCGCCAGCAGATCGGGACAGGGCGTAAACACCATATATTTT,CASRSGQGVNTIYF
-,TRBJ1-2,-,TRBV28,TGTGCCAGCACCTACGGAGGGGTGGGTGGCTACACCTTC,CASTYGGVGGYTF
-,TRBJ1-1,-,TRBV29-1,TGCAGCGTTGGGGCGGGGTGGAGCATGAACACTGAAGCTTTCTTT,CSVGAGWSMNTEAFF